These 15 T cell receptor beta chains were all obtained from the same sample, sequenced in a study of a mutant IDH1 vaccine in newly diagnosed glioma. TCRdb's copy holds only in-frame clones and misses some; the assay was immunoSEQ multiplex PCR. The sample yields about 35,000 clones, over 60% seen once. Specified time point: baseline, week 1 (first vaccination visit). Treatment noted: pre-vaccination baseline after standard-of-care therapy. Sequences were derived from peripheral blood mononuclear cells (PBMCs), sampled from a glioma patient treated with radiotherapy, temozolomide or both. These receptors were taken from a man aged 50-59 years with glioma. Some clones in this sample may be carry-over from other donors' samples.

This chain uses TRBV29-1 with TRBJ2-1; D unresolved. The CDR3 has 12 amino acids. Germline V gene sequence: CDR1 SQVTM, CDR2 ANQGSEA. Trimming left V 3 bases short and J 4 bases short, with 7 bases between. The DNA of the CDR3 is TGCAGCGTTGACCTGATATACAATGAGCAGTTCTTC. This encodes CSVDLIYNEQFF.

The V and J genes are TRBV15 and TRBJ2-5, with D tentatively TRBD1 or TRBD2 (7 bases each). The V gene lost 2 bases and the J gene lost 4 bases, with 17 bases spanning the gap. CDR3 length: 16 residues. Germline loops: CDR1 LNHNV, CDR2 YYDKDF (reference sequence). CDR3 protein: CATSRTTGRVGETQYF. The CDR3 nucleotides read TGTGCCACCAGCAGAACGACAGGGAGGGTGGGAGAGACCCAGTACTTC.

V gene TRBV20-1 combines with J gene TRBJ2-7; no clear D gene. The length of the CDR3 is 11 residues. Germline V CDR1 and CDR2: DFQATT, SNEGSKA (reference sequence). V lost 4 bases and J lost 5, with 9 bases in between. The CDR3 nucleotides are TGCAGTGCTATCCGGAGCAACGAGCAGTACTTC. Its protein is CSAIRSNEQYF.

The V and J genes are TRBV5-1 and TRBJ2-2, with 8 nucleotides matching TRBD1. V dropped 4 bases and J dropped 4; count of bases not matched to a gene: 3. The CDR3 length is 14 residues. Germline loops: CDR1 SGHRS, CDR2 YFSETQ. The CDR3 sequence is CASSRGQATGELFF. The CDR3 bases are TGCGCCAGCAGCCGGGGACAGGCCACCGGGGAGCTGTTTTTT.

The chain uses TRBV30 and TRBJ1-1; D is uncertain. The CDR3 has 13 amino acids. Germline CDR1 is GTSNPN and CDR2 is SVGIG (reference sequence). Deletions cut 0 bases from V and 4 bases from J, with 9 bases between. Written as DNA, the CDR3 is TGTGCCTGGAGTGTCTTCCCCAGCACTGAAGCTTTCTTT. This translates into CAWSVFPSTEAFF.

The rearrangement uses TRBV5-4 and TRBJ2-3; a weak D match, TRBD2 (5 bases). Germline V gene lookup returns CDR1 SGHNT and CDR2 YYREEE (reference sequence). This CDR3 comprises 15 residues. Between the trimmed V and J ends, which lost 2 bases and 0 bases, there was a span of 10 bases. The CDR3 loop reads CASSLGWTSTDTQYF. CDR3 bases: TGTGCCAGCAGCTTAGGCTGGACTAGCACAGATACGCAGTATTTT.

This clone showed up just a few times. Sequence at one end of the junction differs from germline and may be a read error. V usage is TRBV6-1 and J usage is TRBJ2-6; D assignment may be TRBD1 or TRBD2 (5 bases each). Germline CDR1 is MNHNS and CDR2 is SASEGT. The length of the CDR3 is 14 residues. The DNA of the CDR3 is TGTGCCAGCAGTGAAGCTATGGGGGACAACGTCCTGACTTTC. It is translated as CASSEAMGDNVLTF.

Here the CDR3 DNA reads TGTGCCAGCAGCTTTAGGGTAGATACGCAGTATTTT. Its protein product is CASSFRVDTQYF. The chain links TRBV7-8 to TRBJ2-3, with D unclear. Deletions cut 3 bases from V and 5 bases from J, with 6 bases between. CDR1 and CDR2 (germline): SGHVS, FQNEAQ. This CDR3 has 12 residues.

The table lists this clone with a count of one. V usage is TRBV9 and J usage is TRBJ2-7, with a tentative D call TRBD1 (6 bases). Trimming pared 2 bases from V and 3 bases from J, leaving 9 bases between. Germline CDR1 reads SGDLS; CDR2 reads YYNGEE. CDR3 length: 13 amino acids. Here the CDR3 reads CASSVSQGYEQYF. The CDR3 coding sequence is TGTGCCAGCAGCGTGTCACAGGGCTACGAGCAGTACTTC.

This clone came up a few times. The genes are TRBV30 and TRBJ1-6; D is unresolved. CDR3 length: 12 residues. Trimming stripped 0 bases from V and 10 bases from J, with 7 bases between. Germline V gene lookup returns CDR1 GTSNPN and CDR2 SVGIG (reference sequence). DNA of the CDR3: TGTGCCTGGAGTGTAATGAGATCACCCCTCCACTTT. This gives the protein CAWSVMRSPLHF. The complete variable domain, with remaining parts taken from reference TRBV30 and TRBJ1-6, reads SQTIHQWPATLVQPVGSPLSLECTVEGTSNPNLYWYRQAAGRGLQLLFYSVGIGQISSEVPQNLSASRPQDRQFILSSKKLLLSDSGFYLCAWSVMRSPLHFGNGTRLTVT.

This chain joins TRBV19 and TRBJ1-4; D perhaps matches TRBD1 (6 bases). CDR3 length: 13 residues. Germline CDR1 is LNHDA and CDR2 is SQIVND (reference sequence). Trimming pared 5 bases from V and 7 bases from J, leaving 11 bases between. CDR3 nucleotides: TGTGCCAGTAGTGGGGACAATTTTGAAAAACTGTTTTTT. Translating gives CASSGDNFEKLFF.

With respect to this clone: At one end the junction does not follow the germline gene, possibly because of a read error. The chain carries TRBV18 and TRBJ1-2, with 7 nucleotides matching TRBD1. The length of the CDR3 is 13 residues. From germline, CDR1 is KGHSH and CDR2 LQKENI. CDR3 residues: CATSGGWDYGYTF. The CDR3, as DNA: TGTGCCACCTCAGGGGGATGGGACTATGGCTACACCTTC.

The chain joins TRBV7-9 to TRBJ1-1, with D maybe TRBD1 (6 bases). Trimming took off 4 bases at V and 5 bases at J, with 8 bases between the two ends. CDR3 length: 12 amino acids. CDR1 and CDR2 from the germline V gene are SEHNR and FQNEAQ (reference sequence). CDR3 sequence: CASSSGVTEAFF. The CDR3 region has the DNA TGTGCCAGCAGCTCAGGGGTGACTGAAGCTTTCTTT.

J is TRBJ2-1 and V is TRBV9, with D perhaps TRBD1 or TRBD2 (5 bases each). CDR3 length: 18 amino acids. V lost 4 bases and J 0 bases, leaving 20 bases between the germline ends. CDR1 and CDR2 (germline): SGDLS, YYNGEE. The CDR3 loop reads CASSPKRGARSSYNEQFF. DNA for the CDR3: TGTGCCAGCAGCCCGAAAAGGGGAGCTCGCTCCTCCTACAATGAGCAGTTCTTC.

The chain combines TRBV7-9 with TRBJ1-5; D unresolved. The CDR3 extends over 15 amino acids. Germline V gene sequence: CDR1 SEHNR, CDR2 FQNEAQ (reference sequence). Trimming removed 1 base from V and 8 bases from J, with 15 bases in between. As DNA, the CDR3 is TGTGCCAGCAGCTTAGGGTCCGTTCGCGGGGAGCCCCAGCATTTT. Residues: CASSLGSVRGEPQHF.